This T cell receptor (beta chain) was profiled in a study of T cell responses to AZD1222 COVID-19 vaccine. Study-wide points: Increases in Spike-specific TCR breadth and depth were seen after two AZD1222 doses.

J lost 0 bases, V lost 4 bases, and 4 bases had no gene match. The CDR3 totals 15 residues. Germline-derived CDR1 and CDR2 are SGHRS and YFSETQ. The protocol was immunoSEQ multiplex PCR, while the TCRdb copy is restricted to in-frame clones and leaves out a portion. The repertoire has 120,000 or so clones, approximately 90% of them found once; the top ten carry 3.5%. In its sample, this clone was seen a few times. The antigen remains undetermined. The source material was peripheral blood, sampled 28 days after the second AZD1222 dose. The J gene is TRBJ1-3, the V gene TRBV5-1, with 7 bases identical to TRBD1. The sequence came from an adult who received the AZD1222 COVID-19 vaccine. CDR3 DNA sequence: TGCGCCAGCAGCCTGGGACAGATCTCTGGAAACACCATATATTTT. Translation gives CASSLGQISGNTIYF.